This T cell receptor beta chain was sequenced in a study of cytomegalovirus exposure and HLA in healthy donors. Study-level points and caveats: Available immune exposure information covered CMV serostatus only. The authors excluded some V segments, including TRBV6-2 and TRBV6-3, as indistinguishable.

The PCR made use of 60 Vbeta and 13 Jbeta primers. TCRdb's table, derived via immunoSEQ multiplex PCR, lists solely in-frame clones and lacks some. Among 150,000 or so clones listed, 60% to 80% were seen once. In regard to this clone: Antigen unknown.

V lost 1 base and J 7 bases, leaving 11 bases between the germline ends. The length of the CDR3 is 13 residues. Germline-derived CDR1 and CDR2 are MGHRA and YSYEKL. This chain uses TRBV4-1 with TRBJ2-7; TRBD2 might be the D (5 bases). The source is a woman aged 50 to 60 in good health and CMV-seropositive. The sequenced material came from PBMCs. CDR3 region: CASSQVGEGEQYF. In DNA, the CDR3 is TGCGCCAGCAGCCAAGTGGGCGAGGGAGAGCAGTACTTC.